This T cell receptor beta chain was found in a study of neurological immune-mediated disorders (dated by TCRdb to the late 2010s). At the level of the whole study: Using UMI-based sequencing, the study compared peripheral blood TCR-beta repertoires from patients with HTLV-I-associated myelopathy (HAM/TSP), patients with multiple sclerosis, and healthy controls. The 95 to 120 TCR-beta libraries included longitudinal samples, technical triplicates and paired sorted CD4+ and CD8+ T-cell subsets alongside PBMC samples. Longitudinal HAM/TSP donors and healthy donors each had 3 time-points at intervals of about 3-45 months. Of the approximately 68 subjects in the cohort, some 15 were HAM/TSP patients, approximately 34 were multiple sclerosis patients, and some 20 were healthy controls. The paper as a whole reports these results and caveats: TCR clonal expansion was highest in HAM/TSP patients and lowest in MS patients, with MS patients falling below even healthy controls. No identical CDR3 amino acid sequences were shared among expanded clones across subjects, suggesting private TCR-beta repertoires in all groups.

cDNA synthesis used template-switch 5'RACE with a primer carrying a 10-nucleotide random unique molecular identifier tagging each TCR transcript. Over 200 million TCR-beta sequences, covering 15-18 subjects, were produced in each sequencing run. The RNeasy kit was used to extract total RNA. The KAPA Real-time Library Amplification kit was used to amplify TCR-beta VDJ regions with primers targeting the TCR constant region and the 5'RACE anchor. Sample indexes and Illumina adaptors were added in a first PCR, after which library yield was increased in a second PCR. After purification with Ampure beads, the TCR product of roughly 650 bp was size-selected on a 2% E-gel SizeSelection system. Before pooling, library quality was assessed on a Bioanalyzer, concentration was determined with Qubit, and library quantification was performed with the Kapa Library Quantification kit. An Illumina HiSeq 2500 was used to sequence the libraries paired-end at 2 x 150 bp. To increase sequence diversity, roughly 24-32% phiX was spiked into each library pool. The study's own analysis went as follows. The quality-filtered reads were processed with the UMI-based MiGEC pipeline, whose error correction step removed more than 80% of the raw TCR sequences. VDJ genes were aligned to IMGT germline references, and clonotypes were defined by unique CDR3 amino acid sequence plus V-J genes. Clonal expansion, Shannon diversity and CDR3 relatedness (CalcPairwiseDistances, ClusterSamples) were evaluated with VDJtools, and phylogenetic trees were built with CLCbio workbench. A clone was classed as expanded if it had 8 or more unique UMIs, a cutoff based on coefficient-of-variation modelling across technical triplicates. TCRdb trimmed the raw reads at Q25, called clones with MiXCR and kept productive beta chains. Duplicate CDR3 protein sequences are folded into a single record with the most common DNA and genes. TCRdb, rather than the study authors, made the V and J calls. The sample table shows tens of thousands of distinct CDR3 sequences, and 10% are seen once. The top ten clones comprise 9.6% of the sample.

A note on this clonotype: It has no known antigen specificity. No much larger clone exists at a distance of one base, and base qualities are not known.

In the germline V gene (reference sequence), CDR1 corresponds to MNHEY and CDR2 to SMNVEV. The CDR3, cysteine through phenylalanine, is 14 amino acids long. Only CDR3 DNA remains: 42 bases, in frame from the first base. At the junction V is shortened by 6 bases and J by 4 bases, with 12 bases in between. This specimen's time point label, interpreted: longitudinal time-point 1 (baseline). Blood bank volunteers in Maryland, USA served as the healthy controls. For the unsorted PBMC libraries, 2 million PBMCs were stored in RNAlater at -80 degrees C until RNA extraction and were used to generate the libraries. Peripheral blood was subjected to Ficoll-Hypaque density gradient centrifugation to isolate PBMCs, which were then cryopreserved in liquid nitrogen.

The chain is encoded by TRBV27 joined to TRBJ2-2; possibly the D gene is TRBD2, per 5 matching bases. The sequenced material came from PBMCs. The TCR sequence derives from a man aged 25-45 years in good health. Here is the DNA: TGTGCCAGCAGATTGGGAGAGTTCACCGGGGAGCTGTTTTTT. Its translation is CASRLGEFTGELFF.